These 21 T cell receptor beta chains originate from one sample sequenced in a study of blood T cell repertoires in COVID-19. Data came from immunoSEQ multiplex PCR; TCRdb stores just in-frame clones and leaves some out. The top ten hold approximately 10% of the sample, which has 200,000 to 250,000 clones, around 84% seen once. What was sequenced was peripheral blood. The receptor source for this set is a man aged 50 or older with COVID-19, enrolled during active disease.

The J gene is TRBJ2-2, the V gene TRBV19; 8 nucleotides match TRBD2. Germline loops: CDR1 LNHDA, CDR2 SQIVND (reference sequence). The CDR3 spans 14 residues. Trimming at V came to 2 bases and at J to 4 bases, leaving 0 bases not matched to a gene. The chain's CDR3 is CASSIRGGTGELFF. The CDR3 DNA follows: TGTGCCAGTAGTATACGGGGGGGCACCGGGGAGCTGTTTTTT.

This chain uses TRBV6-5 with TRBJ2-1; no reliable D call. CDR3 length: 13 residues. Germline V CDR1 and CDR2: MNHEY, SVGAGI. V was shortened by 2 bases and J by 8 bases, with 10 bases between the two germline ends. The CDR3 DNA is TGTGCCAGCAGTTACGACTTGAGCTATGAGCAGTTCTTC. It yields the protein CASSYDLSYEQFF.

Note on this clone: Other DNA sequences in the same sample also yield this CDR3. The V gene is TRBV11-2, the J gene TRBJ1-2, with TRBD1 matching 9 bases. The CDR3 runs to 14 residues. J gave up 4 bases and V 3 bases, and 3 bases lay outside the gene matches. The germline V gene encodes CDR1 SGHAT and CDR2 FQNNGV. CDR3 loop: CASSLGQGGYGYTF. The CDR3 DNA is TGTGCCAGCAGCTTGGGACAGGGTGGCTATGGCTACACCTTC. Using reference TRBV11-2 and TRBJ1-2 for the parts outside the CDR3, the full variable domain is EAGVAQSPRYKIIEKRQSVAFWCNPISGHATLYWYQQILGQGPKLLIQFQNNGVVDDSQLPKDRFSAERLKGVDSTLKIQPAKLEDSAVYLCASSLGQGGYGYTFGSGTRLTVV.

This chain joins TRBV5-1 and TRBJ1-1; D is unresolved. CDR3 length: 13 amino acids. The germline V gene encodes CDR1 SGHRS and CDR2 YFSETQ. The V end lost 3 bases, the J end lost 3 bases, and 9 bases lay between the germline ends. This chain's CDR3 is CASSYSPYTEAFF. The CDR3 region has the DNA TGCGCCAGCAGCTATTCCCCTTACACTGAAGCTTTCTTT.

This chain joins TRBV19 and TRBJ1-6, with 7 bases fitting TRBD1. V shed 6 bases, J shed 1 base, and the junction held 9 bases outside the gene matches. This CDR3 spans 17 amino acids. Per the germline V gene, CDR1 is LNHDA and CDR2 is SQIVND (reference sequence). The CDR3 protein is CASSERSRGSYNSPLHF. CDR3 DNA: TGTGCCAGTAGCGAACGATCCAGGGGGTCCTATAATTCACCCCTCCACTTT.

The CDR3 DNA is TGTGCCAGTGGCAAAGCCGGGACAGGTAGCTCCTATAATTCACCCCTCCACTTT. Amino acids: CASGKAGTGSSYNSPLHF. This rearrangement joins TRBV19 to TRBJ1-6; 8 bases fit TRBD1. Germline-derived CDR1 and CDR2 are LNHDA and SQIVND (reference sequence). This CDR3 contains 18 residues. Germline trimming cut 8 bases from V and 0 bases from J; bases unmatched to any gene: 12.

The chain recombines TRBV30 with TRBJ1-5; D is undetermined. The germline gives CDR1 GTSNPN, CDR2 SVGIG (reference sequence). This CDR3 has 15 residues. V lost 4 bases and J lost 6, with 19 bases in between. CDR3 DNA sequence: TGTGCCTGGACCCCAAGCGGGAGGATCGGTCAGCCCCAGCATTTT. Residues: CAWTPSGRIGQPQHF.

V usage is TRBV21-1 and J usage is TRBJ2-7; the table gives TRBD1 as D, unverified against the DNA. TRBV21-1 is assigned pseudogene status. The CDR3 length is 17 residues. CDR3: CASSKGQGQANSYEQYF. DNA of the CDR3: TGTGCCAGCAGCAAAGGTCAGGGACAGGCAAACTCCTACGAGCAGTACTTC.

The chain is built from TRBV4-3 and TRBJ2-3; TRBD2 agrees at 8 bases. The trim removed 3 bases at V and 0 bases at J, leaving 2 bases unmatched. In germline, CDR1 is LGHNA, CDR2 YSLEER. The CDR3 totals 15 residues. The CDR3 here is CASSHTSGSTDTQYF. The DNA of the CDR3 is TGCGCCAGCAGCCACACTAGCGGTAGCACAGATACGCAGTATTTT.

The chain recombines TRBV10-1 with TRBJ2-2; a weak D match, TRBD2 (6 bases). Trimming took 2 bases from V and 7 from J, leaving 20 bases between them. Germline CDR1 reads WNHNN; CDR2 reads SYGVQD (reference sequence). CDR3 length: 17 residues. The CDR3 reads CASSEGVSGGRIGELFF. The DNA for the CDR3 is TGCGCCAGCAGTGAGGGGGTTAGCGGAGGGCGGATCGGGGAGCTGTTTTTT.

The chain couples TRBV19 to TRBJ2-3; 8 nucleotides agree with TRBD1. The germline V gene has CDR1 LNHDA and CDR2 SQIVND (reference sequence). The CDR3 is 17 residues long. The ends lost 3 bases at V and 2 bases at J; junction bases unmatched: 10. DNA for the CDR3: TGTGCCAGTAGTATCGACCCGGGACAGGATTCCACAGATACGCAGTATTTT. Its protein product is CASSIDPGQDSTDTQYF. Together with reference TRBV19 and TRBJ2-3, the CDR3 gives the full variable domain: DGGITQSPKYLFRKEGQNVTLSCEQNLNHDAMYWYRQDPGQGLRLIYYSQIVNDFQKGDIAEGYSVSREKKESFPLTVTSAQKNPTAFYLCASSIDPGQDSTDTQYFGPGTRLTVL.

V is TRBV19 and J is TRBJ1-2; no clear D gene. This CDR3 has 13 amino acids. Germline V lookup: CDR1 LNHDA, CDR2 SQIVND (reference sequence). V lost 2 bases and J lost 7, with 11 bases in between. The CDR3 nucleotides read TGTGCCAGTAGTATAATGGCGGGGAGTGGCTACACCTTC. This encodes CASSIMAGSGYTF. Together with reference TRBV19 and TRBJ1-2, the CDR3 gives the full variable domain: DGGITQSPKYLFRKEGQNVTLSCEQNLNHDAMYWYRQDPGQGLRLIYYSQIVNDFQKGDIAEGYSVSREKKESFPLTVTSAQKNPTAFYLCASSIMAGSGYTFGSGTRLTVV.

This chain links TRBV7-2 with TRBJ1-2; D is ambiguous. Looked up from germline, CDR1 is SGHTA and CDR2 is FQGNSA. The CDR3 extends over 15 amino acids. With 6 bases removed from V and 5 bases from J, the gap between germline ends came to 19 bases. The CDR3 reads CASSSAGGLLYGYTF. CDR3 in DNA: TGTGCCAGCAGTTCAGCGGGTGGACTTCTTTATGGCTACACCTTC.

The V call is TRBV9, the J call TRBJ2-3, with 7 positions matching TRBD1. The CDR3 is 15 residues long. Germline V gene data show CDR1 as SGDLS and CDR2 as YYNGEE. The V and J ends lost 3 bases and 0 bases, in that order; junction bases with no gene match: 4. Written as DNA, the CDR3 is TGTGCCAGCAGCGCCAGACAGGGCAGCACAGATACGCAGTATTTT. Translation gives CASSARQGSTDTQYF.

This rearrangement joins TRBV7-6 to TRBJ1-1; no clear D. Germline V gives CDR1 SGHVS, CDR2 FNYEAQ. V was cut by 0 bases and J by 0 bases, with 11 bases left in between. The CDR3 totals 16 residues. The CDR3 coding sequence is TGTGCCAGCAGCTTAGCTCGGGGAGTTTTGAACACTGAAGCTTTCTTT. Its translation is CASSLARGVLNTEAFF.

The chain joins TRBV12-3 or TRBV12-4 to TRBJ1-1, with no clear D. V was cut by 3 bases and J by 4 bases, with 9 bases left in between. There are 13 residues in the CDR3. The chain's CDR3 is CASSFGGFTEAFF. CDR3 in DNA: TGTGCCAGCAGTTTTGGAGGGTTCACTGAAGCTTTCTTT.

The chain uses TRBV28 and TRBJ1-1; possibly TRBD1 for D (6 bases). Trimming shortened V by 4 bases and J by 0 bases, and 12 bases separated the two germline ends. CDR1 MDHEN and CDR2 SYDVKM come from the germline V gene. CDR3 size: 15 residues. CDR3 in DNA: TGTGCCAGCAGTTCAATACAGGGCATGAACACTGAAGCTTTCTTT. Amino acids: CASSSIQGMNTEAFF.

J is TRBJ2-7 and V is TRBV5-1; 9 bases map to TRBD1. V shed 3 bases and J 3 bases; nucleotides not matched to a gene: 1. The germline V gene encodes CDR1 SGHRS and CDR2 YFSETQ. This CDR3 region has 13 residues. CDR3 region: CASSWGQGYEQYF. CDR3 in DNA: TGCGCCAGCAGCTGGGGACAGGGCTACGAGCAGTACTTC.

V and J are TRBV23-1 and TRBJ2-7, with D perhaps TRBD2 (5 bases). TRBV23-1 is sorted into the ORF group, with uncertain function. The V end was cut by 6 bases, the J end by 7 bases, with 22 bases between. The CDR3 contains 15 residues. In nucleotides, the CDR3 is TGCGCCAGCAGGCTCCGAGGAGGCCCGGAATTAGAGCAGTACTTC. It yields the protein CASRLRGGPELEQYF.

This clone was recorded at least ten times. This chain uses TRBV25-1 with TRBJ1-5; 7 positions match TRBD1. The V gene's germline CDR1 is MGHDK and CDR2 SYGVNS. CDR3 length: 14 amino acids. V was pared by 4 bases and J by 1 base, with 1 base of the junction left unmatched. The CDR3 region is CASSGQGSNQPQHF. The CDR3 region has the DNA TGTGCCAGCAGTGGACAGGGAAGCAATCAGCCCCAGCATTTT.

The chain combines TRBV19 with TRBJ2-7, with D possibly TRBD2 on 5 matching bases. In germline, CDR1 is LNHDA, CDR2 SQIVND (reference sequence). Trimming pared 2 bases from V and 4 bases from J, leaving 12 bases between. The CDR3 loop spans 14 amino acids. The CDR3 loop reads CASSIPGSGYEQYF. In DNA form, the CDR3 reads TGTGCCAGTAGTATACCGGGGTCGGGTTACGAGCAGTACTTC.